The T cell receptor beta chain under discussion was sequenced for a study of cytomegalovirus exposure and HLA in healthy donors. Worth noting for this clone: The antigen remains unidentified.

Donors showed nominal health when sampled, although they likely had unrecorded immune exposures. PCR amplification relied on 60 Vbeta primers (plus 13 Jbeta primers). Assay: immunoSEQ multiplex PCR; the TCRdb copy retains only in-frame clones and omits some. The sample has approximately 160,000 clones, under 90% seen once; the top ten hold about 7%. Germline CDR1 is LGHNA and CDR2 is YNFKEQ. This CDR3 contains 16 residues. V lost 0 bases and J lost 0, with 12 bases in between. Study-wide results and limits: TCR beta chain V- and J-gene trimming was linked, in a later analysis, to a missense variant in DCLRE1C.

The chain couples TRBV4-2 to TRBJ2-7, with a tentative D call TRBD2 (6 bases). The sequence was obtained from a man aged 25-40 years in good health and CMV-seropositive. Sequencing used PBMCs. This chain's CDR3 is CASSQELGGGSYEQYF. CDR3 nucleotide sequence: TGTGCCAGCAGCCAAGAATTGGGGGGAGGCTCCTACGAGCAGTACTTC.